A single sample gave rise to the 18 T cell receptor beta chains below, sequenced in a study of shared clonotypes between healthy human individuals. Using immunoSEQ multiplex PCR, the repertoire was profiled, and TCRdb retains in-frame clones only, with some absent. The sample yields about 490,000 clones, about three quarters seen once. Sequencing was done on a sample of PBMCs. These receptors were taken from a woman aged 40 to 50 in good health. Some clones in this sample may be carry-over from other donors' samples.

The chain recombines TRBV28 with TRBJ2-3; no clear D. V lost 5 bases, J lost 1 base, and 13 bases lay in between. Germline CDR1 reads MDHEN; CDR2 reads SYDVKM. This CDR3 region has 15 residues. The CDR3 nucleotides read TGTGCCAGCAGTCCGCCTCTAGGAGGCACAGATACGCAGTATTTT. Its protein is CASSPPLGGTDTQYF.

V usage is TRBV5-3 and J usage is TRBJ1-5; D perhaps matches TRBD1 (5 bases). TRBV5-3 is flagged as an ORF with uncertain function. V dropped 4 bases and J dropped 15 bases, with 26 bases sitting between them. The CDR3 loop spans 15 amino acids. CDR3 nucleotide sequence: TGTGCCAGAAGCCATGGGGCCAGCGCAGACCTAGGAGGGCATTTT. Its protein is CARSHGASADLGGHF.

The V gene is TRBV27, the J gene TRBJ2-7, with 8 nucleotides matching TRBD2. V trimming: 5 bases; J trimming: 1 base; junction bases outside the gene matches: 1. The V gene's germline CDR1 is MNHEY and CDR2 SMNVEV (reference sequence). CDR3 size: 13 residues. CDR3 region: CASSTSGSYEQYF. The CDR3 nucleotides are TGTGCCAGCAGTACTAGCGGATCCTACGAGCAGTACTTC.

As concerns this clone: Sequence at one end of the junction differs from germline and may be a read error. The rearrangement uses TRBV30 and TRBJ1-3; D remains unclear. Germline V CDR1 and CDR2: GTSNPN, SVGIG (reference sequence). The CDR3 totals 14 residues. DNA for the CDR3: TGTGCCTGGAGTGTATCCCAGGTTGGAAACACCATGTATTTT. It is translated as CAWSVSQVGNTMYF.

V is TRBV6-1 and J is TRBJ1-1, with a tentative D call TRBD1 (5 bases). The ends were cut back, 2 bases at V and 6 bases at J, with 13 bases in the middle. The CDR3 covers 14 residues. Germline CDR1 reads MNHNS; CDR2 reads SASEGT. This CDR3 reads CASSEISGPAEAFF. DNA of the CDR3: TGTGCCAGCAGTGAAATATCAGGGCCTGCTGAAGCTTTCTTT.

The chain recombines TRBV9 with TRBJ2-5; D is perhaps TRBD1 or TRBD2 (5 bases each). Trimming cost V 0 bases and J 5 bases, with 17 bases left between them. The CDR3 length is 16 residues. From germline, CDR1 is SGDLS and CDR2 YYNGEE. The CDR3 loop is CASSVGGGWTEETQYF. The CDR3 nucleotides read TGTGCCAGCAGCGTAGGGGGCGGGTGGACCGAGGAGACCCAGTACTTC. The full variable domain, its missing parts supplied by reference TRBV9 and TRBJ2-5, is DSGVTQTPKHLITATGQRVTLRCSPRSGDLSVYWYQQSLDQGLQFLIQYYNGEERAKGNILERFSAQQFPDLHSELNLSSLELGDSALYFCASSVGGGWTEETQYFGPGTRLLVL.

The genes are TRBV7-6 and TRBJ1-4; TRBD1 agrees at 7 bases. The CDR3 spans 14 residues. The germline V gene has CDR1 SGHVS and CDR2 FNYEAQ. V gave up 0 bases and J gave up 5 bases; unmatched junction bases: 0. For the CDR3, the DNA is TGTGCCAGCAGCTTAGCAGGGGGCAATGAAAAACTGTTTTTT. This encodes CASSLAGGNEKLFF. Full variable domain (remainder filled in from reference TRBV7-6 and TRBJ1-4): GAGVSQSPRYKVTKRGQDVALRCDPISGHVSLYWYRQALGQGPEFLTYFNYEAQQDKSGLPNDRFSAERPEGSISTLTIQRTEQRDSAMYRCASSLAGGNEKLFFGSGTQLSVL.

This clone has only one observation. The chain combines TRBV6-1 with TRBJ2-3; a possible D gene is TRBD2 (5 bases). The germline V gene has CDR1 MNHNS and CDR2 SASEGT. This CDR3 contains 12 residues. The V gene lost 7 bases and the J gene lost 2 bases, with 7 bases spanning the gap. CDR3 sequence reads: CASTGSTDTQYF. The CDR3 DNA follows: TGTGCCAGCACGGGATCCACAGATACGCAGTATTTT.

The CDR3 sequence: CASRGYEATDTQYF. The DNA of the CDR3 is TGTGCCAGCAGGGGGTACGAGGCTACAGATACGCAGTATTTT. This rearrangement joins TRBV6-4 to TRBJ2-3; no firm D call. CDR3 length: 14 amino acids. The V and J ends lost 6 bases and 3 bases respectively, with 13 bases between them. Germline V gene data show CDR1 as MRHNA and CDR2 as SNTAGT.

The chain is built from TRBV4-2 and TRBJ2-2; D may correspond to TRBD1 or TRBD2 (5 bases each). Deletions cut 1 base from V and 2 bases from J, with 14 bases between. The CDR3 covers 17 residues. Germline loops: CDR1 LGHNA, CDR2 YNFKEQ. Written as DNA, the CDR3 is TGTGCCAGCAGCCAAGTGTCTGGGGGAAGTAACACCGGGGAGCTGTTTTTT. Protein: CASSQVSGGSNTGELFF.

This clone appeared a single time. This sequence joins TRBV5-1 and TRBJ1-1; possible D gene TRBD1, 6 bases. The ends were cut back, 4 bases at V and 3 bases at J, with 16 bases in the middle. The CDR3 has 15 residues. Germline V lookup: CDR1 SGHRS, CDR2 YFSETQ. CDR3 sequence: CASSPTGTHHTEAFF. CDR3 DNA sequence: TGCGCCAGCAGCCCTACCGGGACACATCACACTGAAGCTTTCTTT.

The chain uses TRBV10-3 and TRBJ2-3, with no clear D. Germline loops: CDR1 ENHRY, CDR2 SYGVKD. This CDR3 comprises 12 residues. The germline V and J ends were trimmed by 8 bases and 5 bases, with 11 bases remaining between them. DNA for the CDR3: TGTGCCATCTCTCCTAGTAAAGATACGCAGTATTTT. Protein product: CAISPSKDTQYF.

This clone was detected only a few times. The chain couples TRBV5-1 to TRBJ2-1; D is undetermined. CDR1 SGHRS and CDR2 YFSETQ come from the germline V gene. CDR3 size: 13 residues. V gave up 4 bases and J gave up 5 bases, with 10 bases separating them. The CDR3 bases are TGCGCCAGCAGCCCCGTGTTAAACAATGAGCAGTTCTTC. This encodes CASSPVLNNEQFF. Full variable domain (missing parts from reference TRBV5-1 and TRBJ2-1): KAGVTQTPRYLIKTRGQQVTLSCSPISGHRSVSWYQQTPGQGLQFLFEYFSETQRNKGNFPGRFSGRQFSNSRSEMNVSTLELGDSALYLCASSPVLNNEQFFGPGTRLTVL.

This clone was recorded many times. V usage is TRBV6-1 and J usage is TRBJ2-1, with TRBD2 matching 13 bases. This CDR3 has 15 amino acids. J was trimmed by 8 bases and V by 4 bases; bases with no gene match: 5. Germline V lookup: CDR1 MNHNS, CDR2 SASEGT. CDR3 protein: CASSGTSGSGDEQFF. In DNA, the CDR3 is TGTGCCAGCAGTGGGACTAGCGGGAGCGGGGATGAGCAGTTCTTC.

The chain has TRBV28 and TRBJ2-3, with 10 bases aligning to TRBD2. The CDR3 runs to 16 residues. J was trimmed by 1 base and V by 4 bases; bases with no gene match: 5. Germline lookup yields CDR1 MDHEN and CDR2 SYDVKM. The CDR3 DNA is TGTGCCAGCAGTTCTCCTAGCGGGAGTCGCACAGATACGCAGTATTTT. Encoded protein: CASSSPSGSRTDTQYF.

This clone appeared a single time. The J gene is TRBJ2-1, the V gene TRBV4-3; TRBD2 is a possible D gene (6 bases). The germline gives CDR1 LGHNA, CDR2 YSLEER. The V end lost 0 bases, the J end lost 2 bases, and 8 bases lay between the germline ends. The CDR3 has 15 amino acids. In nucleotides, the CDR3 is TGCGCCAGCAGCCAAGATCGGGAGACCTACAATGAGCAGTTCTTC. It translates to CASSQDRETYNEQFF.

This sequence joins TRBV11-3 and TRBJ2-7, with a weak D call TRBD1 (6 bases). CDR3 length equals 13 residues. V was pared by 2 bases and J by 2 bases, with 7 bases between. Germline V gene data show CDR1 as SGHNT and CDR2 as YENEEA. CDR3 DNA: TGTGCCAGCAGCTTAACAGGGACCTACGAGCAGTACTTC. It codes for CASSLTGTYEQYF.

The rearrangement joins TRBV30 to TRBJ2-7; 8 bases fit TRBD1. Germline V gene data show CDR1 as GTSNPN and CDR2 as SVGIG (reference sequence). Trimming removed 3 bases from V and 2 bases from J; junction bases left unmatched: 3. The CDR3 runs 13 residues. CDR3 residues: CAWSRTGTYEQYF. CDR3 bases: TGTGCCTGGAGCAGGACAGGGACCTACGAGCAGTACTTC.